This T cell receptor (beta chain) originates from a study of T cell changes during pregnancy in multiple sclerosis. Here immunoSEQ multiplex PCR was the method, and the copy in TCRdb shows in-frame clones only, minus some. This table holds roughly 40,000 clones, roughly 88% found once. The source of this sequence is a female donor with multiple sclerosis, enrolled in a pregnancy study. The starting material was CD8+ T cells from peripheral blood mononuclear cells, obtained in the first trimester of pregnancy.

CDR3 DNA: TGTGCCATCAGGAGACTAATCTCCGGGACAGGGAGCAACTATGGCTACACCTTC. Translation: CAIRRLISGTGSNYGYTF. This chain links TRBV10-3 with TRBJ1-2, with TRBD1 matching over 9 bases. CDR1 and CDR2 (germline): ENHRY, SYGVKD. CDR3 length equals 18 residues. The V gene end was trimmed by 6 bases and the J gene end by 2 bases; junction bases not matched to a gene: 16.